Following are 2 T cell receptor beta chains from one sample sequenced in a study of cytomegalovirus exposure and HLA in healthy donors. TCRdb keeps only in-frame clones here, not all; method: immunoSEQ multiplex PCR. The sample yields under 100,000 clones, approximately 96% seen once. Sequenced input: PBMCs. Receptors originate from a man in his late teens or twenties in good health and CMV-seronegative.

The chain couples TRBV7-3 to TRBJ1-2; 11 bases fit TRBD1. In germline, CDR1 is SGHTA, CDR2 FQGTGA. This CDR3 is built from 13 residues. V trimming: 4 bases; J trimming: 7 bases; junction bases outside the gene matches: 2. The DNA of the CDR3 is TGTGCCAGCAGCTCGGGACAGGGGGGTGGCTACACCTTC. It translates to CASSSGQGGGYTF. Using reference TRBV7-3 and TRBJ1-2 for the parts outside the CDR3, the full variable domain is GAGVSQTPSNKVTEKGKYVELRCDPISGHTALYWYRQSLGQGPEFLIYFQGTGAADDSGLPNDRFFAVRPEGSVSTLKIQRTERGDSAVYLCASSSGQGGGYTFGSGTRLTVV.

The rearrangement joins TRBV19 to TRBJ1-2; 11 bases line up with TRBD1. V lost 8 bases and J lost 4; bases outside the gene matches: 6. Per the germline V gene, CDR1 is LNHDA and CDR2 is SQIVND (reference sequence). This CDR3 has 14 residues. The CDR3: CASGTGGVIYGYTF. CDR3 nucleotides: TGTGCCAGTGGGACAGGGGGGGTAATCTATGGCTACACCTTC.